These 8 T cell receptor beta chains were all obtained from the same sample, sequenced in a study of prognosis after radiotherapy for stage I lung cancer. The genomic DNA TCR beta CDR3 region underwent two rounds of multiplex PCR. Used in first-round PCR were primers specific to each TRBV and TRBJ gene. TCRdb re-called the multiplex PCR reads with MiXCR, one entry per CDR3 protein. The data hold more than 13,000 distinct CDR3 sequences, with 30% observed a single time. The specimen comprised PBMCs, sampled before or after stereotactic body radiation therapy (not recorded which). These receptors came from a donor over 45 with non-small cell lung cancer.

Many counts were recorded for this clonotype. The chain has TRBV7-9 and TRBJ2-5, with TRBD2 identical over 8 bases. Germline loops: CDR1 SEHNR, CDR2 FQNEAQ (reference sequence). The CDR3 sequence is 16 residues long. V was pared by 5 bases and J by 4 bases, with 12 bases of the junction left unmatched. The CDR3 bases are TGTGCCAGCAGCCTTCAGACTAGCGCAACCCGAGAGACCCAGTACTTC. This sequence encodes CASSLQTSATRETQYF.

The count of this clonotype is one. J is TRBJ2-2 and V is TRBV5-4, with a weak D call TRBD2 (5 bases). Germline V CDR1 and CDR2: SGHNT, YYREEE (reference sequence). The CDR3 covers 16 residues. V was pared by 0 bases and J by 0 bases, with 9 bases between. The CDR3: CASSLGAGSNTGELFF. In DNA form, the CDR3 reads TGTGCCAGCAGCTTGGGGGCGGGTTCGAACACCGGGGAGCTGTTTTTT.

Regarding this clonotype: A far more abundant clone sits one base away, making this likely a read error. V is TRBV7-9 and J is TRBJ1-5, with D possibly being TRBD1 (6 bases). The CDR3 totals 15 residues. Trimming cost V 5 bases and J 6 bases, with 17 bases left between them. The germline V gene encodes CDR1 SEHNR and CDR2 FQNEAQ (reference sequence). CDR3 sequence reads: CASSPTGFPSQPQHF. The CDR3 DNA reads TGTGCCAGCAGCCCAACAGGGTTCCCCAGTCAGCCCCAGCATTTT. The whole variable domain, filled in from reference TRBV7-9 and TRBJ1-5, reads DTGVSQNPRHKITKRGQNVTFRCDPISEHNRLYWYRQTLGQGPEFLTYFQNEAQLEKSRLLSDRFSAERPKGSFSTLEIQRTEQGDSAMYLCASSPTGFPSQPQHFGDGTRLSIL.

This clonotype was recorded many times. This rearrangement joins TRBV7-9 to TRBJ1-3; D remains ambiguous. Germline CDR1 is SEHNR and CDR2 is FQNEAQ (reference sequence). Trimming pared 2 bases from V and 3 bases from J, leaving 2 bases between. CDR3 length equals 12 residues. The CDR3 nucleotides read TGTGCCAGCAGCTTAATTGGAAACACCATATATTTT. It encodes CASSLIGNTIYF. The full variable domain, its missing parts supplied by reference TRBV7-9 and TRBJ1-3, is DTGVSQNPRHKITKRGQNVTFRCDPISEHNRLYWYRQTLGQGPEFLTYFQNEAQLEKSRLLSDRFSAERPKGSFSTLEIQRTEQGDSAMYLCASSLIGNTIYFGEGSWLTVV.

This clonotype was counted many times. This rearrangement joins TRBV11-2 to TRBJ2-5; maybe TRBD2 (6 bases). The CDR3 sequence is 14 residues long. CDR1 and CDR2 (germline): SGHAT, FQNNGV. V lost 3 bases and J lost 2, with 10 bases in between. CDR3 sequence (DNA): TGTGCCAGCAGCTTCGCGGGGCTACAAGAGACCCAGTACTTC. Amino acid sequence: CASSFAGLQETQYF.

As for this clonotype: This likely came from a read error, as a far larger clone is one base away. The chain has TRBV6-4 and TRBJ2-3; D unresolved. The CDR3 is 15 amino acids. Trimming shortened V by 4 bases and J by 7 bases, and 18 bases separated the two germline ends. Germline V gene data show CDR1 as MRHNA and CDR2 as SNTAGT. The CDR3 spells CASSATSGAINTQYF. The CDR3, as DNA: TGTGCCAGCAGTGCTACATCCGGAGCTATAAATACGCAGTATTTT.

V and J are TRBV20-1 and TRBJ2-7, with D perhaps TRBD2 (5 bases). The ends were cut back, 0 bases at V and 4 bases at J, with 19 bases in the middle. This CDR3 has 16 amino acids. Germline-derived CDR1 and CDR2 are DFQATT and SNEGSKA (reference sequence). CDR3 in DNA: TGCAGTGCTAGAGATCCCGCTAGCTTGGGAATTTACGAGCAGTACTTC. Its protein is CSARDPASLGIYEQYF.

A note on this clonotype: A far larger clone is just one base off, so this is likely a read error. CDR3 amino acids: CASSLEDTEAFF. CDR3 coding DNA: TGTGCCAGCAGTTTGGAAGACACTGAAGCTTTCTTT. The chain carries TRBV6-2 or TRBV6-3 and TRBJ1-1; D remains unclear. The germline V gene has CDR1 MNHEY and CDR2 SVGEGT. The CDR3 runs 12 residues. The V gene lost 4 bases and the J gene lost 3 bases, with 6 bases spanning the gap.